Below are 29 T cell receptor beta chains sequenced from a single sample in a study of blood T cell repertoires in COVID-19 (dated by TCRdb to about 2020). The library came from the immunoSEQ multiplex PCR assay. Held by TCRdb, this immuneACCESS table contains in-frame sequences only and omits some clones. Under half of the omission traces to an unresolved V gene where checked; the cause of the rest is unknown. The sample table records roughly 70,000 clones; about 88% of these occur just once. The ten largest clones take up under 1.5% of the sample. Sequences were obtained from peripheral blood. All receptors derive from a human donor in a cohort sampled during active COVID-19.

This CDR3 is CTSSQERRGTSGHNEQFF. CDR3 in DNA: TGCACCAGCAGCCAAGAGCGTAGGGGGACTAGCGGCCACAATGAGCAGTTCTTC. The chain has TRBV1 and TRBJ2-1; the table's D call of TRBD2 was not tested on the DNA. TRBV1 is a known pseudogene. The CDR3 sequence is 18 residues long.

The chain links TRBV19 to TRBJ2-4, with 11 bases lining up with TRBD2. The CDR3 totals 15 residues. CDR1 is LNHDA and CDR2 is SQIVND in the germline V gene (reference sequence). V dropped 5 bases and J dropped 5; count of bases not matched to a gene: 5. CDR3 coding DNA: TGTGCCAGTAGTTCCAGGGGACTAGCGGAAAACATTCAGTACTTC. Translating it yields CASSSRGLAENIQYF.

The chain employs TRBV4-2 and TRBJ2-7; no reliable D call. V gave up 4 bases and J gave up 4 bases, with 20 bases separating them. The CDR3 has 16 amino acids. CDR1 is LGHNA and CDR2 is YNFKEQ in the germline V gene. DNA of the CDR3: TGTGCCAGCAGCCCCCGGGTGGATACGAGCTGGTACGAGCAGTACTTC. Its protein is CASSPRVDTSWYEQYF.

CDR3 protein: CAIGGGPSTDTQYF. The DNA for the CDR3 is TGTGCCATAGGCGGAGGTCCTAGCACAGATACGCAGTATTTT. The chain is built from TRBV10-3 and TRBJ2-3, with D perhaps matching TRBD2 (5 bases). The germline gives CDR1 ENHRY, CDR2 SYGVKD. V dropped 9 bases and J dropped 0 bases, with 13 bases sitting between them. This CDR3 comprises 14 residues.

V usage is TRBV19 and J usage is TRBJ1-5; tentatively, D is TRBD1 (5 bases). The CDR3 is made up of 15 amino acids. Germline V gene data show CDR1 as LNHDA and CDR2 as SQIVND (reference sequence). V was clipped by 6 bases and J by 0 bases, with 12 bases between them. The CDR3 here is CASRIDSYSNQPQHF. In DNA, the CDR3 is TGTGCCAGTAGGATTGACAGCTATAGCAATCAGCCCCAGCATTTT.

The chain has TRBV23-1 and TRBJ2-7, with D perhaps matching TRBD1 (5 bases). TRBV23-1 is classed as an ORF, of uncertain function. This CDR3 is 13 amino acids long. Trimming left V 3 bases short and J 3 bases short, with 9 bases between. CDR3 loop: CASSHGQGYEQYF. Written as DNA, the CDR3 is TGCGCCAGCAGTCATGGGCAGGGCTACGAGCAGTACTTC.

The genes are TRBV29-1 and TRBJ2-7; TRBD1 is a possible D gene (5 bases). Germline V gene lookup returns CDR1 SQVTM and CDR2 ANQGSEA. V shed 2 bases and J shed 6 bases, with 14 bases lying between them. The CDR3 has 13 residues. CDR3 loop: CSVEPDISGEQYF. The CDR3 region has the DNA TGCAGCGTTGAACCGGACATTTCGGGCGAGCAGTACTTC.

The CDR3 loop reads CASSQVPIEVAQNTEAFF. The CDR3 coding sequence is TGCGCCAGCAGCCAAGTCCCCATCGAGGTGGCCCAGAACACTGAAGCTTTCTTT. The chain combines TRBV4-1 with TRBJ1-1; no definite D call. V was cut by 1 base and J by 1 base, with 19 bases left in between. Germline V gives CDR1 MGHRA, CDR2 YSYEKL. The CDR3 contains 18 residues.

In nucleotides, the CDR3 is TGTGCCAGCAGTGATGCAGGGATCACCTGGCTACGGGGCTACACCTTC. Its protein product is CASSDAGITWLRGYTF. The chain employs TRBV6-1 and TRBJ1-2; tentative D call: TRBD1 (5 bases). The germline V gene encodes CDR1 MNHNS and CDR2 SASEGT. V dropped 3 bases and J dropped 8 bases, with 22 bases sitting between them. The length of the CDR3 is 16 residues.

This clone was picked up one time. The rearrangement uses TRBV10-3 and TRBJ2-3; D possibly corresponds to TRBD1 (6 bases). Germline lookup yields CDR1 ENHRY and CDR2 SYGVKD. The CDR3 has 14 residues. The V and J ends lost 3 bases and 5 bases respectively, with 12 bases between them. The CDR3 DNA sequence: TGTGCCATCAGTGACTCAGGGGCGAAAGATACGCAGTATTTT. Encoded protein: CAISDSGAKDTQYF.

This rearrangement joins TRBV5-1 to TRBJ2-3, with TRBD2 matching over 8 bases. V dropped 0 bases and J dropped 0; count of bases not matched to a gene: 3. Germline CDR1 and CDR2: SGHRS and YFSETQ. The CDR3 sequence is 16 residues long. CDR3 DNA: TGCGCCAGCAGCTTGGGGAGCGGGAGTAGCACAGATACGCAGTATTTT. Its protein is CASSLGSGSSTDTQYF.

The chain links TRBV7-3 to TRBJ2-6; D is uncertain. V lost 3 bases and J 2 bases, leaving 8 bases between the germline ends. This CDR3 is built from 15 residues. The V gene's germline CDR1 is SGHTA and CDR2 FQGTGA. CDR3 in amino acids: CASSFEFPGANVLTF. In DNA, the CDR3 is TGTGCCAGCAGCTTCGAGTTTCCTGGGGCCAACGTCCTGACTTTC.

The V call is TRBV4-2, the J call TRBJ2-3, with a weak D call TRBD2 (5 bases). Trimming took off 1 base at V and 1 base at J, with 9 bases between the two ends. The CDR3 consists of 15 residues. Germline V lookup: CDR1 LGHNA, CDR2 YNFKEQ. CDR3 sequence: CASSQARVGTDTQYF. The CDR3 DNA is TGTGCCAGCAGCCAAGCGCGGGTTGGCACAGATACGCAGTATTTT.

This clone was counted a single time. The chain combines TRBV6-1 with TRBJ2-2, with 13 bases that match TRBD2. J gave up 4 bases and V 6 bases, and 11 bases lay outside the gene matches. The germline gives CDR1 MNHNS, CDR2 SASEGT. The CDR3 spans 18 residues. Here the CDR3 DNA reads TGTGCCAGCAGCGAACTAGCGGGAGGGTCCCGGAGCACCGGGGAGCTGTTTTTT. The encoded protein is CASSELAGGSRSTGELFF.

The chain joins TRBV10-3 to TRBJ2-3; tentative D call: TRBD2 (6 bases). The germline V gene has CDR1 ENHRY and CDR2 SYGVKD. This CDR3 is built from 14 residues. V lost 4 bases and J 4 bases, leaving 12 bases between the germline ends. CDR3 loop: CAISGAGGSDTQYF. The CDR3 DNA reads TGTGCCATCAGTGGGGCAGGAGGGTCAGATACGCAGTATTTT.

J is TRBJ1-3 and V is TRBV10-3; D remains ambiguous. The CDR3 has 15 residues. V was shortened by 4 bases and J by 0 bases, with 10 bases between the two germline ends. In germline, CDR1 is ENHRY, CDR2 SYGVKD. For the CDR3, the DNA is TGTGCCATCAGTGTTTCGGTTGACTCTGGAAACACCATATATTTT. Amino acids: CAISVSVDSGNTIYF.

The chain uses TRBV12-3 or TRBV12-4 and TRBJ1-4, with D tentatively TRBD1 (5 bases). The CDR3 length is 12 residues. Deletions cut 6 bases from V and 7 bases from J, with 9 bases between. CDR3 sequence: CASSPGFEKLFF. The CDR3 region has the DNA TGTGCCAGCAGCCCAGGGTTTGAAAAACTGTTTTTT.

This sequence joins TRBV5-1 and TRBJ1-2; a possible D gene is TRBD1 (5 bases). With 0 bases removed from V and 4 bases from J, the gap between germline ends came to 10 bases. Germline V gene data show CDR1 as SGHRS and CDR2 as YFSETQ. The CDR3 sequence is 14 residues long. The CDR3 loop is CASSLEQGGYGYTF. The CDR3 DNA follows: TGCGCCAGCAGCTTGGAGCAGGGCGGCTATGGCTACACCTTC.

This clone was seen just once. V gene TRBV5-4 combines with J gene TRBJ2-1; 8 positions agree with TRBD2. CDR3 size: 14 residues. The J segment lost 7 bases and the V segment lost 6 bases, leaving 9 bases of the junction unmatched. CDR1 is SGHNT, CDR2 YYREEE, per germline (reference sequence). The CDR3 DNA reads TGTGCCAGCACCGTCGGACTAGCTGGGAATGAGCAGTTCTTC. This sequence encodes CASTVGLAGNEQFF.

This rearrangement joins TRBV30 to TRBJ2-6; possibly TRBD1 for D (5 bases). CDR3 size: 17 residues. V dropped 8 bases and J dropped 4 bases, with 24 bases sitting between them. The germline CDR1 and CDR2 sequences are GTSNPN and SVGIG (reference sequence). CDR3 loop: CAGTWGSRLWGANVLTF. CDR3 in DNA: TGTGCCGGCACCTGGGGCTCCCGTCTCTGGGGGGCCAACGTCCTGACTTTC.

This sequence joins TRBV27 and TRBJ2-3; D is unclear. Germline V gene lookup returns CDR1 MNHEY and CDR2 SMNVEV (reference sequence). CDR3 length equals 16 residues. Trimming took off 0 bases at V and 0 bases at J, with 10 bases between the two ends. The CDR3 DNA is TGTGCCAGCAGTTTATCCCAGCGCTTTAGCACAGATACGCAGTATTTT. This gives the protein CASSLSQRFSTDTQYF.

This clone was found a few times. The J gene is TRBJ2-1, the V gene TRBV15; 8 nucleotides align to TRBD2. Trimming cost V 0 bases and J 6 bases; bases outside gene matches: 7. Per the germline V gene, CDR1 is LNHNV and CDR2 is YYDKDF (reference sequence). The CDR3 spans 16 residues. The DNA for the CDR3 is TGTGCCACCAGCAGAGATGGGGCTAGCGGGTTCAATGAGCAGTTCTTC. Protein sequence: CATSRDGASGFNEQFF.

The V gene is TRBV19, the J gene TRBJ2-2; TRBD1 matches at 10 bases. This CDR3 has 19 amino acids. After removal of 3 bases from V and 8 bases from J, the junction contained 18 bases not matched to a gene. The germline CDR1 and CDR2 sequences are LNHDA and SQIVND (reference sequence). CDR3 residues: CASSIWGTGVLSVSGELFF. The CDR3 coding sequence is TGTGCCAGTAGTATCTGGGGGACAGGGGTCCTCAGCGTAAGTGGGGAGCTGTTTTTT.

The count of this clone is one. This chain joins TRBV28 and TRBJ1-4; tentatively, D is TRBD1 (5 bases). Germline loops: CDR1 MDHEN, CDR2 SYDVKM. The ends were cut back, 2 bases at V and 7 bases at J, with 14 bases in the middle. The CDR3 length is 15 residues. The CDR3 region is CASSLLGAKAEKLFF. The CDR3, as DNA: TGTGCCAGCAGTTTACTTGGGGCCAAGGCTGAAAAACTGTTTTTT.

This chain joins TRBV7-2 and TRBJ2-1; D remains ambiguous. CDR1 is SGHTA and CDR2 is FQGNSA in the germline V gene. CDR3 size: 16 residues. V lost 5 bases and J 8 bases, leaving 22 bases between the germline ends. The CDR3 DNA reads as TGTGCCAGCAGCCTATTATACGGTCCTGCTGAGGATGAGCAGTTCTTC. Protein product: CASSLLYGPAEDEQFF.

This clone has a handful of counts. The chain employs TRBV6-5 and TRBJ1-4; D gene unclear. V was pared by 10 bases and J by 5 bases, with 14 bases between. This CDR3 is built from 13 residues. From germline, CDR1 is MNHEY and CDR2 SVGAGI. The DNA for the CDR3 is TGTGCCACCACTCGGCAGGTCAATGAAAAACTGTTTTTT. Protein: CATTRQVNEKLFF.

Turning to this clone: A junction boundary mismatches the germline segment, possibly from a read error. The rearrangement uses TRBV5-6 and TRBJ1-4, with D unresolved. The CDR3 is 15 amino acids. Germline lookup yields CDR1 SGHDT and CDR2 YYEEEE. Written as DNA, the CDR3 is TGTGCCAGCAGCCCCTTGAGGGAAGGAAATGAGAAACTGTTTTTT. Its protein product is CASSPLREGNEKLFF. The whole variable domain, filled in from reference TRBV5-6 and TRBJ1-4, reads DAGVTQSPTHLIKTRGQQVTLRCSPKSGHDTVSWYQQALGQGPQFIFQYYEEEERQRGNFPDRFSGHQFPNYSSELNVNALLLGDSALYLCASSPLREGNEKLFFGSGTQLSVL.

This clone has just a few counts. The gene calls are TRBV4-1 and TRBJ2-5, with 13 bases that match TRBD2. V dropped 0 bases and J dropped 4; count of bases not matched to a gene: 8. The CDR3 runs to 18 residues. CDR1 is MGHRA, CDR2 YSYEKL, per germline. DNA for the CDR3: TGCGCCAGCAGCCAAGATTACGAACTAGCGGGAGGGAGAGAGACCCAGTACTTC. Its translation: CASSQDYELAGGRETQYF.

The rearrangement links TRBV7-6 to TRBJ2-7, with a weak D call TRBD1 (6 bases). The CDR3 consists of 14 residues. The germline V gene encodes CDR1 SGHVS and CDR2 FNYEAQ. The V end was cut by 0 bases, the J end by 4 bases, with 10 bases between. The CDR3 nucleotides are TGTGCCAGCAGCTTAGCGGGACACGGATACGAGCAGTACTTC. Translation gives CASSLAGHGYEQYF.